The 5 T cell receptor beta chains presented below share a single source sample, sequenced in a study of T-cell reconstitution after alpha-beta-depleted transplantation in children. Preparation of the TCRbeta library used unique molecular identifiers. TCRdb fed the PCR reads into MiXCR, producing one record per CDR3 protein. Of about 510,000 distinct CDR3 sequences listed, 10% to 12% are singletons. Sequencing used PBMCs, mostly from graft donor cells, obtained 180 days after TCRalphabeta/CD19-depleted stem cell transplant. The receptor set was obtained from a female patient aged 2-9 years who had a stem cell transplant for aplastic anemia, so the T cells may come from the graft donor.

This sequence joins TRBV27 and TRBJ2-7; TRBD2 matches 9 bases. CDR3 size: 16 residues. The junction had 7 bases not matched to a gene; V was cut back by 2 bases and J by 2 bases. From germline, CDR1 is MNHEY and CDR2 SMNVEV (reference sequence). In DNA, the CDR3 is TGTGCCAGCAGTTTACGTAGCGGGAGTATCCCCTACGAGCAGTACTTC. Its translation is CASSLRSGSIPYEQYF.

A note on this clonotype: Its ends do not fully match the called genes, so a read error is possible. CDR3 sequence: CASSSSTRDRVDF. As DNA, the CDR3 is TGTGCCAGCAGCAGTAGTACCCGGGACAGGGTGGATTTT. The chain has TRBV7-2 and TRBJ2-3, with TRBD1 identical over 9 bases. The CDR3 runs 13 residues. Germline V gene lookup returns CDR1 SGHTA and CDR2 FQGNSA.

This clonotype was seen a handful of times. The V gene is TRBV5-1, the J gene TRBJ2-5; no clear D gene. V lost 4 bases to trimming and J lost 2 bases, with 6 bases between them. The CDR3 spans 12 residues. The V gene's germline CDR1 is SGHRS and CDR2 YFSETQ. This chain's CDR3 is CASSAEQETQYF. The CDR3 coding sequence is TGCGCCAGCAGCGCCGAACAAGAGACCCAGTACTTC.

This chain uses TRBV4-2 with TRBJ2-7; D unresolved. The CDR3 covers 17 residues. Germline-derived CDR1 and CDR2 are LGHNA and YNFKEQ. Between the trimmed V and J ends, which lost 1 base and 3 bases, there was a span of 19 bases. Here the CDR3 reads CASSQVRGQDLIYEQYF. CDR3 sequence (DNA): TGTGCCAGCAGCCAAGTCCGCGGCCAGGACCTCATCTACGAGCAGTACTTC.

This clonotype was recorded at least ten times. The chain joins TRBV28 to TRBJ2-3; D is perhaps TRBD1 or TRBD2 (6 bases each). The CDR3 totals 13 residues. The germline gives CDR1 MDHEN, CDR2 SYDVKM. Trimming left V 7 bases short and J 1 base short, with 9 bases between. Written as DNA, the CDR3 is TGTGCCAGCATGAGGGGGGGCACAGATACGCAGTATTTT. Protein product: CASMRGGTDTQYF.